The T cell receptor beta chain under discussion was sequenced for a study of OX40 agonist ivuxolimab in advanced cancers. Turning to the study itself: Age averaged roughly 60 years (range about 23 to 80), and 70% to 85% were male. Notes on the study in general: Certain nonresponders likewise exhibited a low normalized T-cell clonal expansion. In general, CD8+ T cells held more expanded clones than CD4+ did, on average.

Produced via immunoSEQ multiplex PCR; TCRdb's table is partial and in-frame only. This table has tens of thousands of clones, 84% appearing once. This CDR3 region has 15 residues. The germline V gene has CDR1 MNHNS and CDR2 SASEGT. Between the trimmed V and J ends, which lost 6 bases and 5 bases, there was a span of 17 bases. Points on this clone: Its antigen is unidentified.

The sequence derives from an adult with an advanced solid tumor such as melanoma, head and neck, liver or kidney cancer. The sample here was CD4+ or CD8+ T cells sorted from blood, taken in a trial of the OX40 agonist ivuxolimab. This chain uses TRBV6-1 with TRBJ2-1; D is possibly TRBD2 (5 bases). The CDR3 nucleotides are TGTGCCAGCAGGCTCAGCGGTAGGTATGACAATGAGCAGTTCTTC. Translated, it gives CASRLSGRYDNEQFF.